A single sample gave rise to the 20 T cell receptor beta chains below, sequenced in a study of blood T cell repertoires in COVID-19. Sequencing was performed with immunoSEQ multiplex PCR; in TCRdb, only in-frame clones are kept and a portion is missing. This table holds around 140,000 clones, around 88% found once. The sequenced sample was peripheral blood. The receptors were gathered from a man in his fifties with active or convalescent COVID-19.

The chain combines TRBV5-1 with TRBJ2-3, with 7 bases identical to TRBD2. Germline V gene lookup returns CDR1 SGHRS and CDR2 YFSETQ. This CDR3 has 18 residues. V shed 0 bases, J shed 3 bases, and the junction held 13 bases outside the gene matches. CDR3 sequence reads: CASSLANVGGFWTDTQYF. The CDR3 DNA reads as TGCGCCAGCAGCTTGGCCAACGTGGGGGGGTTTTGGACAGATACGCAGTATTTT.

V is TRBV7-2 and J is TRBJ1-3; 7 nucleotides line up with TRBD1. CDR3 length: 15 residues. Germline loops: CDR1 SGHTA, CDR2 FQGNSA. V dropped 1 base and J dropped 6; count of bases not matched to a gene: 6. In DNA, the CDR3 is TGTGCCAGCAGCTTAGAGAGGGGGCGAGTAAACACCATATATTTT. Its translation is CASSLERGRVNTIYF.

This sequence joins TRBV6-2 or TRBV6-3 and TRBJ2-1, with a weak D call TRBD1 (6 bases). Per germline, CDR1 MNHEY and CDR2 SVGEGT. Trimming took off 4 bases at V and 1 base at J, with 11 bases between the two ends. CDR3 length equals 15 residues. CDR3: CASSFKQGSYNEQFF. In nucleotides, the CDR3 is TGTGCCAGCAGTTTTAAACAGGGTTCCTACAATGAGCAGTTCTTC.

V gene TRBV29-1 combines with J gene TRBJ2-3, with 13 bases matching TRBD2. There are 15 residues in the CDR3. V trimming: 1 base; J trimming: 6 bases; junction bases outside the gene matches: 4. Germline assignment: CDR1 SQVTM and CDR2 ANQGSEA. CDR3 nucleotides: TGCAGCGTTGAAGTCTGGACTAGCGGGAGCGATACGCAGTATTTT. It yields the protein CSVEVWTSGSDTQYF.

The V call is TRBV19, the J call TRBJ1-2; 7 nucleotides match TRBD1. The V gene end was trimmed by 9 bases and the J gene end by 8 bases; junction bases not matched to a gene: 15. This CDR3 spans 14 amino acids. CDR1 and CDR2 from the germline V gene are LNHDA and SQIVND (reference sequence). CDR3 region: CASKSTGYGYGYTF. The CDR3 DNA reads as TGTGCCAGCAAATCGACAGGGTACGGATACGGCTACACCTTC.

This chain uses TRBV6-5 with TRBJ1-4; D uncertain. Germline V gene data show CDR1 as MNHEY and CDR2 as SVGAGI. V was shortened by 0 bases and J by 0 bases, with 8 bases between the two germline ends. The CDR3 runs 16 residues. CDR3 protein: CASSYSTGSTNEKLFF. In DNA form, the CDR3 reads TGTGCCAGCAGTTACTCGACGGGGTCAACTAATGAAAAACTGTTTTTT.

This chain links TRBV28 with TRBJ2-7, with 10 nucleotides matching TRBD1. With V trimmed by 1 base and J by 6 bases, 3 bases remained unmatched. Germline lookup yields CDR1 MDHEN and CDR2 SYDVKM. The CDR3 sequence is 14 residues long. The CDR3 reads CASSLYGTGVEQYF. CDR3 DNA sequence: TGTGCCAGCAGTTTATATGGGACAGGGGTCGAGCAGTACTTC.

The chain uses TRBV25-1 and TRBJ1-6; D unresolved. Trimming removed 6 bases at V and 8 bases at J, with 17 bases between. The CDR3 contains 15 residues. CDR1 MGHDK and CDR2 SYGVNS come from the germline V gene. The CDR3 spells CASRLGGVEHSPLHF. CDR3 in DNA: TGTGCCAGCAGACTAGGCGGGGTTGAACATTCACCCCTCCACTTT.

In its sample, this clone was seen a few times. This chain connects TRBV5-1 to TRBJ1-2; possibly TRBD1 for D (5 bases). Trimming stripped 0 bases from V and 5 bases from J, with 14 bases between. CDR1 and CDR2 (germline): SGHRS, YFSETQ. CDR3 length: 15 amino acids. CDR3 sequence (DNA): TGCGCCAGCAGCTTGGGGGACTCCGGGGGTTATGGCTACACCTTC. It codes for CASSLGDSGGYGYTF.

The chain is built from TRBV15 and TRBJ1-1; no definite D call. The V gene lost 0 bases and the J gene lost 7 bases, with 12 bases spanning the gap. Germline V gives CDR1 LNHNV, CDR2 YYDKDF (reference sequence). The CDR3 totals 14 residues. CDR3 nucleotides: TGTGCCACCAGCAGAGATAAGTACTCGGTTGAAGCTTTCTTT. Protein product: CATSRDKYSVEAFF.

The genes are TRBV21-1 and TRBJ2-7; the table's TRBD2 call for D was not verified on the DNA. TRBV21-1 is shown as a pseudogene. This CDR3 comprises 19 residues. In DNA, the CDR3 is TGTGCCAGCAGCAAAGTCTGGCTAACACTAGCGGTTCCACCGGGGGAGCAGTACTTC. Protein product: CASSKVWLTLAVPPGEQYF.

The chain couples TRBV11-2 to TRBJ2-1; perhaps TRBD1 as D (6 bases). The CDR3 runs to 15 residues. V was clipped by 0 bases and J by 6 bases, with 12 bases between them. Per germline, CDR1 SGHAT and CDR2 FQNNGV. CDR3 in amino acids: CASSLDQGNGNEQFF. As DNA, the CDR3 is TGTGCCAGCAGCTTAGATCAGGGGAACGGCAATGAGCAGTTCTTC.

V usage is TRBV28 and J usage is TRBJ2-5; 10 positions agree with TRBD1. The germline V gene has CDR1 MDHEN and CDR2 SYDVKM. With V trimmed by 6 bases and J by 4 bases, 5 bases remained unmatched. The CDR3 runs to 14 residues. The CDR3 is CASRPTGGGETQYF. CDR3 in DNA: TGTGCCAGCAGGCCGACAGGGGGCGGAGAGACCCAGTACTTC. The entire variable domain, with the rest obtained from reference TRBV28 and TRBJ2-5, is as follows: DVKVTQSSRYLVKRTGEKVFLECVQDMDHENMFWYRQDPGLGLRLIYFSYDVKMKEKGDIPEGYSVSREKKERFSLILESASTNQTSMYLCASRPTGGGETQYFGPGTRLLVL.

The chain couples TRBV12-3 or TRBV12-4 to TRBJ2-7; no clear D. This CDR3 has 10 residues. Trimming removed 11 bases at V and 2 bases at J, with 7 bases between. The CDR3 DNA follows: TGTGCCGACCGGGCCTACGAGCAGTACTTC. This codes for CADRAYEQYF.

For this clone: This specimen includes other DNA sequences encoding the same CDR3. J is TRBJ1-2 and V is TRBV5-6, with D tentatively TRBD1 (6 bases). V lost 3 bases and J lost 2, with 8 bases in between. The CDR3 length is 13 residues. Germline V gene data show CDR1 as SGHDT and CDR2 as YYEEEE. This CDR3 reads CASSSGQNYGYTF. Here the CDR3 DNA reads TGTGCCAGCAGCTCTGGACAGAACTATGGCTACACCTTC.

The rearrangement joins TRBV6-5 to TRBJ2-7, with TRBD1 as a possible D gene (5 bases). CDR1 is MNHEY and CDR2 is SVGAGI in the germline V gene. V gave up 5 bases and J gave up 3 bases, with 11 bases separating them. The CDR3 runs 13 residues. In DNA form, the CDR3 reads TGTGCCAGCAGTAAGGGGCCTTACTACGAGCAGTACTTC. Protein sequence: CASSKGPYYEQYF.

The V and J genes are TRBV6-2 or TRBV6-3 and TRBJ2-1; TRBD1 matches at 11 bases. The CDR3 spans 14 residues. From germline, CDR1 is MNHEY and CDR2 SVGEGT. The trim removed 5 bases at V and 7 bases at J, leaving 4 bases unmatched. Here the CDR3 reads CASSRTGGKNEQFF. The CDR3 DNA is TGTGCCAGCAGTCGGACAGGGGGCAAAAATGAGCAGTTCTTC.

V gene TRBV24-1 combines with J gene TRBJ2-5, with 12 bases matching TRBD2. Germline CDR1 KGHDR, CDR2 SFDVKD. V was clipped by 4 bases and J by 4 bases; unmatched bases: 3. This CDR3 has 15 residues. CDR3: CATSEVLAGGETQYF. Here the CDR3 DNA reads TGTGCCACCAGTGAAGTACTAGCGGGAGGAGAGACCCAGTACTTC.

The genes are TRBV24-1 and TRBJ1-5; 10 bases align to TRBD1. J was trimmed by 6 bases and V by 4 bases; bases with no gene match: 5. Germline V lookup: CDR1 KGHDR, CDR2 SFDVKD. CDR3 length: 15 residues. The DNA of the CDR3 is TGTGCCACCAGTGACTCCGGGACAGGGGTTCAGCCCCAGCATTTT. Its translation is CATSDSGTGVQPQHF.

The chain recombines TRBV13 with TRBJ1-5, with TRBD1 matching 7 bases. In germline, CDR1 is PRHDT, CDR2 FYEKMQ (reference sequence). Trimming took 0 bases from V and 2 from J; bases not matched to a gene: 1. The CDR3 is 15 residues long. CDR3 protein: CASSLGGTGNQPQHF. The CDR3 DNA reads as TGTGCCAGCAGCTTAGGAGGGACAGGCAATCAGCCCCAGCATTTT.